The clone carrying this TCR beta chain turned up a few times. Method: immunoSEQ multiplex PCR; TCRdb's copy keeps in-frame clones and lacks some. Among 92,000 or so clones listed, around 79% were seen once. The sample comes from a study of a mutant IDH1 vaccine in newly diagnosed glioma. Study summary: The treated group averaged 40.4 years old and was around 62% male, roughly 38% female. Patients' prior therapy spanned radiotherapy, temozolomide, or both; most underwent both.

The CDR3 contains 16 residues. V lost 5 bases, J lost 5 bases, and 6 bases stayed unmatched. The germline V gene has CDR1 LNHDA and CDR2 SQIVND (reference sequence). Noted time point: baseline, week 1 (first vaccination visit). Indicated treatment: pre-vaccination baseline after standard-of-care therapy. Each tumor in the donors was a new WHO grade 3 or 4 astrocytoma, IDH1-mutant and ATRX-lost. The sequence came from a man aged 35-49 years with glioma. Some clones in this sample may be carry-over from other donors' samples. V gene TRBV19 combines with J gene TRBJ2-2; 12 nucleotides match TRBD1. This specimen consisted of PBMCs, obtained from a glioma patient treated with radiotherapy, temozolomide or both. CDR3 nucleotides: TGTGCCAGTAGTGCGGGACAGGGGGCTGGGACCGGGGAGCTGTTTTTT. Residues: CASSAGQGAGTGELFF.